A single sample gave rise to the 27 T cell receptor beta chains below, sequenced in a study of T cell responses to AZD1222 COVID-19 vaccine. The table came from immunoSEQ multiplex PCR; TCRdb's copy has only in-frame clones and leaves some out. The data show around 83,000 clones, 75% to 95% seen once. The specimen comprised peripheral blood, sampled 28 days after the second AZD1222 dose. The receptors stem from an adult who received the AZD1222 COVID-19 vaccine.

The V and J genes are TRBV18 and TRBJ1-1; D gene unclear. Germline CDR1 KGHSH, CDR2 LQKENI. The V and J ends lost 3 bases and 4 bases respectively, with 12 bases between them. The CDR3 is made up of 14 amino acids. The CDR3 region is CASSPKAGGTEAFF. CDR3 DNA sequence: TGTGCCAGCTCACCCAAGGCGGGCGGCACTGAAGCTTTCTTT.

The J gene is TRBJ2-2, the V gene TRBV7-9; the D is unclear. Germline CDR1 SEHNR, CDR2 FQNEAQ (reference sequence). The CDR3 covers 14 residues. Trimming left V 5 bases short and J 5 bases short, with 12 bases between. Here the CDR3 reads CASSLVMGTGELFF. CDR3 DNA sequence: TGTGCCAGCAGCCTGGTGATGGGGACCGGGGAGCTGTTTTTT. Together with reference TRBV7-9 and TRBJ2-2, the CDR3 gives the full variable domain: DTGVSQNPRHKITKRGQNVTFRCDPISEHNRLYWYRQTLGQGPEFLTYFQNEAQLEKSRLLSDRFSAERPKGSFSTLEIQRTEQGDSAMYLCASSLVMGTGELFFGEGSRLTVL.

V usage is TRBV30 and J usage is TRBJ1-5; D is ambiguous. CDR1 and CDR2 from the germline V gene are GTSNPN and SVGIG (reference sequence). Trimming pared 5 bases from V and 4 bases from J, leaving 9 bases between. The CDR3 length is 12 residues. CDR3 sequence: CAWSSENQPQHF. In nucleotides, the CDR3 is TGTGCCTGGTCCTCAGAGAATCAGCCCCAGCATTTT.

The chain carries TRBV4-3 and TRBJ1-1; TRBD1 might be the D (6 bases). Germline-derived CDR1 and CDR2 are LGHNA and YSLEER. Trimming shortened V by 1 base and J by 6 bases, and 9 bases separated the two germline ends. The CDR3 covers 13 residues. The CDR3 DNA is TGCGCCAGCAGCCAAGTGGGGGCCTCTGAAGCTTTCTTT. Encoded protein: CASSQVGASEAFF.

This clone was counted a few times. V and J are TRBV7-2 and TRBJ2-3; perhaps TRBD1 as D (5 bases). The CDR3 has 17 residues. With 5 bases removed from V and 4 bases from J, the gap between germline ends came to 22 bases. CDR1 SGHTA and CDR2 FQGNSA come from the germline V gene. CDR3 DNA: TGTGCCAGCAGCGGAAACGTGGGCCGAGGCAGGGCAGATACGCAGTATTTT. Translated, it gives CASSGNVGRGRADTQYF.

The chain uses TRBV7-2 and TRBJ2-5, with D possibly being TRBD1 or TRBD2 (6 bases each). This CDR3 is 15 amino acids long. Per germline, CDR1 SGHTA and CDR2 FQGNSA. The ends were cut back, 4 bases at V and 4 bases at J, with 16 bases in the middle. The CDR3 loop reads CASSSFHGGRETQYF. DNA of the CDR3: TGTGCCAGCAGCTCCTTCCACGGGGGCAGAGAGACCCAGTACTTC.

The chain combines TRBV28 with TRBJ2-3; a weak D match, TRBD2 (6 bases). V was cut by 5 bases and J by 0 bases, with 15 bases left in between. CDR1 is MDHEN and CDR2 is SYDVKM in the germline V gene. This CDR3 comprises 16 residues. CDR3: CASSPSAGSSTDTQYF. CDR3 in DNA: TGTGCCAGCAGTCCCTCGGCGGGATCTAGCACAGATACGCAGTATTTT.

The chain recombines TRBV20-1 with TRBJ2-5; 8 bases agree with TRBD2. The germline gives CDR1 DFQATT, CDR2 SNEGSKA (reference sequence). J gave up 2 bases and V 3 bases, and 8 bases lay outside the gene matches. The CDR3 is 15 residues long. Here the CDR3 reads CSASGSGVLQETQYF. The CDR3 bases are TGCAGTGCTAGTGGTAGCGGGGTGCTTCAAGAGACCCAGTACTTC.

The J gene is TRBJ1-2, the V gene TRBV6-5; D remains ambiguous. CDR3 length: 15 residues. V shed 4 bases and J shed 5 bases, with 17 bases lying between them. Germline V CDR1 and CDR2: MNHEY, SVGAGI. CDR3 sequence (DNA): TGTGCCAGCAGTTCCCTGACGAGGTTGGGGTATGGCTACACCTTC. It is translated as CASSSLTRLGYGYTF.

CDR3 region: CASSLGDRGENGYTF. As DNA, the CDR3 is TGCGCCAGCAGCTTGGGGGACAGGGGAGAGAATGGCTACACCTTC. V gene TRBV5-1 combines with J gene TRBJ1-2; 10 nucleotides match TRBD1. Germline V CDR1 and CDR2: SGHRS, YFSETQ. There are 15 residues in the CDR3. V gave up 0 bases and J gave up 6 bases; unmatched junction bases: 5.

The chain uses TRBV4-2 and TRBJ1-4; TRBD1 might be the D (5 bases). Germline loops: CDR1 LGHNA, CDR2 YNFKEQ. Between the trimmed V and J ends, which lost 3 bases and 7 bases, there was a span of 18 bases. The CDR3 length is 16 residues. The CDR3 region is CASSHYNGQGAEKLFF. The CDR3 DNA sequence: TGTGCCAGCAGCCATTATAATGGACAAGGAGCTGAAAAACTGTTTTTT.

This rearrangement joins TRBV7-2 to TRBJ1-1; TRBD1 might be the D (6 bases). From germline, CDR1 is SGHTA and CDR2 FQGNSA. The CDR3 extends over 17 amino acids. Trimming took off 5 bases at V and 4 bases at J, with 23 bases between the two ends. The CDR3: CASSLMGGGIVATEAFF. CDR3 in DNA: TGTGCCAGCAGCCTCATGGGAGGGGGGATAGTAGCCACTGAAGCTTTCTTT.

The chain employs TRBV3-1 (or the pseudogene TRBV3-2) and TRBJ2-2, with D perhaps matching TRBD2 (6 bases). Germline V gene data show CDR1 as LGHDT and CDR2 as YNNKEL (reference sequence). The V and J ends lost 3 bases and 5 bases respectively, with 10 bases between them. The CDR3 consists of 14 residues. CDR3 coding DNA: TGTGCCAGCAGCCAGGAGGGACGGACCGGGGAGCTGTTTTTT. This codes for CASSQEGRTGELFF.

CDR3 amino acids: CASSQGAGGSQPQHF. In DNA, the CDR3 is TGTGCCAGCAGCCAAGGCGCCGGGGGCAGTCAGCCCCAGCATTTT. This chain connects TRBV3-1 (or the pseudogene TRBV3-2) to TRBJ1-5, with a possible D match to TRBD1 (6 bases). Germline assignment: CDR1 LGHDT and CDR2 YNNKEL (reference sequence). The CDR3 covers 15 residues. Trimming stripped 1 base from V and 6 bases from J, with 13 bases between.

This rearrangement joins TRBV30 to TRBJ1-5, with D unclear. Trimming removed 0 bases from V and 4 bases from J, with 13 bases in between. CDR1 is GTSNPN, CDR2 SVGIG, per germline (reference sequence). The CDR3 has 15 amino acids. CDR3 sequence reads: CAWSVRAGNNQPQHF. The CDR3 bases are TGTGCCTGGAGTGTACGCGCGGGAAATAATCAGCCCCAGCATTTT.

The chain joins TRBV7-9 to TRBJ2-7; possible D gene TRBD2, 6 bases. Germline values: CDR1 SEHNR, CDR2 FQNEAQ (reference sequence). Trimming pared 1 base from V and 4 bases from J, leaving 11 bases between. The CDR3 covers 14 residues. As DNA, the CDR3 is TGTGCCAGCAGCTTAGGAGGGACTTATTACGAGCAGTACTTC. Protein product: CASSLGGTYYEQYF.

The chain employs TRBV3-1 (or the pseudogene TRBV3-2) and TRBJ2-3, with TRBD2 matching 9 bases. V trimming: 3 bases; J trimming: 5 bases; junction bases outside the gene matches: 6. This CDR3 has 15 amino acids. The germline gives CDR1 LGHDT, CDR2 YNNKEL (reference sequence). The CDR3 DNA sequence: TGTGCCAGCAGCCAGGCGGGGGGGCAAGGAGATACGCAGTATTTT. Protein product: CASSQAGGQGDTQYF.

V and J are TRBV15 and TRBJ1-5; D ambiguous. CDR1 is LNHNV and CDR2 is YYDKDF in the germline V gene (reference sequence). The CDR3 covers 16 residues. V lost 0 bases and J lost 0, with 9 bases in between. The CDR3 DNA is TGTGCCACCAGCAGAGATCGGGCGGTTAGCAATCAGCCCCAGCATTTT. Translated: CATSRDRAVSNQPQHF.

This clone was observed once. The V call is TRBV20-1, the J call TRBJ2-1; 8 bases align to TRBD2. CDR3 length: 15 amino acids. Germline V CDR1 and CDR2: DFQATT, SNEGSKA (reference sequence). The trim removed 3 bases at V and 4 bases at J, leaving 8 bases unmatched. CDR3 protein: CSASRVAGPYNEQFF. The CDR3 DNA sequence: TGCAGTGCTAGTAGGGTAGCGGGGCCTTACAATGAGCAGTTCTTC.

This clone was picked up one time. The V call is TRBV5-8, the J call TRBJ2-7; D remains unclear. Germline-derived CDR1 and CDR2 are SGHTS and YDEGEE. The V and J ends lost 0 bases and 3 bases respectively, with 7 bases between them. CDR3 length: 13 residues. The CDR3 here is CASSLGGGYEQYF. CDR3 nucleotide sequence: TGTGCCAGCAGCTTGGGGGGTGGCTACGAGCAGTACTTC.

The J gene is TRBJ1-2, the V gene TRBV5-1; 10 bases align to TRBD1. The CDR3 covers 15 residues. V shed 0 bases and J 6 bases; nucleotides not matched to a gene: 5. From germline, CDR1 is SGHRS and CDR2 YFSETQ. The CDR3 loop reads CASSLAKGTGDGYTF. The CDR3 region has the DNA TGCGCCAGCAGCTTGGCCAAAGGGACAGGGGATGGCTACACCTTC.

The chain joins TRBV5-1 to TRBJ1-1; D is undetermined. V was cut by 1 base and J by 7 bases, with 8 bases left in between. The germline CDR1 and CDR2 sequences are SGHRS and YFSETQ. This CDR3 has 12 amino acids. DNA for the CDR3: TGCGCCAGCAGCTTGACCGGATTTGAAGCTTTCTTT. Residues: CASSLTGFEAFF.

J is TRBJ2-1 and V is TRBV19; tentatively, D is TRBD2 (5 bases). The germline V gene has CDR1 LNHDA and CDR2 SQIVND (reference sequence). Trimming left V 3 bases short and J 6 bases short, with 9 bases between. This CDR3 is 13 amino acids long. DNA of the CDR3: TGTGCCAGTAGTATGGGCGGGCGCAATGAGCAGTTCTTC. It is translated as CASSMGGRNEQFF.

The table lists this clone with a count of one. V gene TRBV2 combines with J gene TRBJ1-1; no clear D gene. Trimming removed 6 bases at V and 3 bases at J, with 14 bases between. The CDR3 is made up of 14 amino acids. Germline lookup yields CDR1 SNHLY and CDR2 FYNNEI. The CDR3 sequence: CASRKGFLDTEAFF. The CDR3 region has the DNA TGTGCCAGCAGAAAGGGCTTTTTAGACACTGAAGCTTTCTTT.

The chain combines TRBV5-1 with TRBJ2-3, with 13 bases fitting TRBD2. The length of the CDR3 is 17 residues. After removal of 7 bases from V and 0 bases from J, the junction contained 8 bases not matched to a gene. The germline V gene has CDR1 SGHRS and CDR2 YFSETQ. The CDR3 coding sequence is TGCGCCAGCGTGTTAGGACTAGCGGGGGTCAGCACAGATACGCAGTATTTT. Its translation: CASVLGLAGVSTDTQYF.

This clone was detected a few times. V is TRBV19 and J is TRBJ1-5, with TRBD1 matching over 7 bases. Trimming cost V 7 bases and J 7 bases; bases outside gene matches: 10. This CDR3 spans 14 amino acids. Germline assignment: CDR1 LNHDA and CDR2 SQIVND (reference sequence). The CDR3 coding sequence is TGTGCCAGTAACCCGGACAGGCGAGGACAGCCCCAGCATTTT. Translating gives CASNPDRRGQPQHF.

The V and J genes are TRBV19 and TRBJ1-1; 7 positions agree with TRBD1. Germline lookup yields CDR1 LNHDA and CDR2 SQIVND (reference sequence). This CDR3 spans 14 amino acids. The V and J ends lost 4 bases and 5 bases, in that order; junction bases with no gene match: 7. The chain's CDR3 is CASSRTGVQTEAFF. In DNA, the CDR3 is TGTGCCAGTAGTAGAACAGGGGTGCAGACTGAAGCTTTCTTT.